What follows are 15 T cell receptor beta chains derived from one specimen sequenced in a study of blood T cell repertoires in COVID-19. Only in-frame clones appear in the TCRdb table, and some are missing; sequencing was by immunoSEQ multiplex PCR. Here the sample spans tens of thousands of clones, 89% being singletons. Sequencing input: peripheral blood. The source is a human donor in a cohort sampled during active COVID-19.

The chain is built from TRBV19 and TRBJ2-3, with D perhaps TRBD1 (6 bases). The germline CDR1 and CDR2 sequences are LNHDA and SQIVND (reference sequence). Trimming left V 5 bases short and J 4 bases short, with 7 bases between. The CDR3 consists of 12 residues. The CDR3: CASSSGADTQYF. The CDR3 bases are TGTGCCAGTAGTTCAGGGGCAGATACGCAGTATTTT.

The chain combines TRBV2 with TRBJ2-3; TRBD2 matches at 13 bases. The CDR3 length is 16 residues. V trimming: 4 bases; J trimming: 3 bases; junction bases outside the gene matches: 4. From germline, CDR1 is SNHLY and CDR2 FYNNEI. The CDR3 DNA sequence: TGTGCCAGCAGTGCACTAGCGGGGGGGCAAACAGATACGCAGTATTTT. As protein: CASSALAGGQTDTQYF.

J is TRBJ2-7 and V is TRBV6-5, with 11 nucleotides matching TRBD2. J was trimmed by 4 bases and V by 4 bases; bases with no gene match: 9. This CDR3 region has 16 residues. Looked up from germline, CDR1 is MNHEY and CDR2 is SVGAGI. The CDR3 nucleotides are TGTGCCAGCAGTTCTTCTCGACTAGCGGGGCGATACGAGCAGTACTTC. Translation gives CASSSSRLAGRYEQYF.

For the CDR3, the DNA is TGTGCCATCAGGGACGGACTGGATCAGCCCCAGCATTTT. This encodes CAIRDGLDQPQHF. The rearrangement joins TRBV10-3 to TRBJ1-5; no clear D gene. Germline CDR1 reads ENHRY; CDR2 reads SYGVKD. The CDR3 runs 13 residues. Trimming cost V 6 bases and J 5 bases, with 11 bases left between them.

V and J are TRBV11-3 and TRBJ2-1; D perhaps matches TRBD2 (6 bases). Trimming took 3 bases from V and 1 from J, leaving 10 bases between them. CDR1 is SGHNT, CDR2 YENEEA, per germline. The length of the CDR3 is 15 residues. CDR3 sequence reads: CASSLVGGSYNEQFF. Written as DNA, the CDR3 is TGTGCCAGCAGCTTGGTGGGAGGATCCTACAATGAGCAGTTCTTC.

In its sample, this clone was seen once. The V call is TRBV7-2, the J call TRBJ1-2, with D hard to call. V was cut by 4 bases and J by 2 bases, with 11 bases left in between. From germline, CDR1 is SGHTA and CDR2 FQGNSA. This CDR3 has 14 amino acids. In DNA form, the CDR3 reads TGTGCCAGCAGCTCGAAAGCCCGGAACTATGGCTACACCTTC. This gives the protein CASSSKARNYGYTF.

The V gene is TRBV7-8, the J gene TRBJ1-2, with a weak D call TRBD1 (6 bases). The CDR3 is 15 amino acids. The V and J ends lost 5 bases and 4 bases respectively, with 17 bases between them. Germline V gives CDR1 SGHVS, CDR2 FQNEAQ. The CDR3 region has the DNA TGTGCCAGCAGCGACGCAGGGGCTCGGGTCTATGGCTACACCTTC. Translation gives CASSDAGARVYGYTF.

The rearrangement joins TRBV5-8 to TRBJ2-3, with a possible D match to TRBD1 (5 bases). There are 15 residues in the CDR3. V lost 3 bases to trimming and J lost 0 bases, with 11 bases between them. The V gene's germline CDR1 is SGHTS and CDR2 YDEGEE. The CDR3 spells CASSWVGDSTDTQYF. In nucleotides, the CDR3 is TGTGCCAGCAGCTGGGTAGGGGATAGCACAGATACGCAGTATTTT.

This chain links TRBV9 with TRBJ2-3, with 9 bases that match TRBD2. CDR3 length: 17 residues. Per germline, CDR1 SGDLS and CDR2 YYNGEE. V gave up 0 bases and J gave up 3 bases; unmatched junction bases: 8. This CDR3 reads CASSVVGSGSVTDTQYF. DNA for the CDR3: TGTGCCAGCAGCGTAGTTGGTAGCGGGAGCGTGACAGATACGCAGTATTTT.

V usage is TRBV19 and J usage is TRBJ1-4; D remains unclear. Germline CDR1 reads LNHDA; CDR2 reads SQIVND (reference sequence). V was shortened by 8 bases and J by 1 base, with 14 bases between the two germline ends. The CDR3 runs to 15 residues. CDR3 nucleotide sequence: TGTGCCAGTTGCAGAAGGAGGGAAACTAATGAAAAACTGTTTTTT. This encodes CASCRRRETNEKLFF.

This chain connects TRBV5-4 to TRBJ2-5; TRBD1 agrees at 10 bases. V dropped 4 bases and J dropped 4; count of bases not matched to a gene: 10. Germline V CDR1 and CDR2: SGHNT, YYREEE (reference sequence). This CDR3 spans 16 amino acids. As DNA, the CDR3 is TGTGCCAGCAGCGCTGGGTGGACAGGGGGAGGAGAGACCCAGTACTTC. Encoded protein: CASSAGWTGGGETQYF.

The V and J genes are TRBV27 and TRBJ1-1; TRBD1 matches 7 bases. V trimming: 3 bases; J trimming: 5 bases; junction bases outside the gene matches: 6. The germline gives CDR1 MNHEY, CDR2 SMNVEV (reference sequence). The length of the CDR3 is 14 residues. CDR3 sequence reads: CASSFAQGTTEAFF. The CDR3 DNA is TGTGCCAGCAGTTTCGCACAGGGGACGACTGAAGCTTTCTTT.

The chain is built from TRBV6-5 and TRBJ2-5; TRBD1 agrees at 8 bases. Germline CDR1 and CDR2: MNHEY and SVGAGI. V lost 2 bases to trimming and J lost 2 bases; unmatched junction nucleotides: 1. The CDR3 has 14 residues. The CDR3: CASSYRDRQETQYF. In DNA, the CDR3 is TGTGCCAGCAGTTACCGGGACAGGCAAGAGACCCAGTACTTC.

This CDR3 reads CASSLAEIEYEQYF. Here the CDR3 DNA reads TGTGCCAGCAGCTTAGCAGAAATAGAGTACGAGCAGTACTTC. This rearrangement joins TRBV7-8 to TRBJ2-7, with unresolved D. The CDR3 has 14 amino acids. Germline values: CDR1 SGHVS, CDR2 FQNEAQ. V was shortened by 0 bases and J by 4 bases, with 10 bases between the two germline ends.

This chain connects TRBV19 to TRBJ2-1; TRBD2 matches 12 bases. This CDR3 region has 16 residues. Germline CDR1 is LNHDA and CDR2 is SQIVND (reference sequence). Unmatched junction bases numbered 7, after V lost 3 bases and J lost 7 bases. The CDR3 sequence is CASSILTSGSRNEQFF. The CDR3 nucleotides read TGTGCCAGTAGTATCCTGACTAGCGGGAGCAGGAATGAGCAGTTCTTC.